Following are 14 T cell receptor beta chains from one sample sequenced in a study of human T cells and chemical hapten exposure. The time point: patch test 1, 2 weeks after DPC sensitization. Treatment of the sample: therapeutic diphenylcyclopropenone sensitization with weekly scalp DPC. MiXCR was run by TCRdb on the RACE reads, yielding one entry per CDR3 protein. The sample lists roughly 200,000 distinct CDR3 sequences, around 24% occurring once. The material was whole blood, obtained in connection with sensitization to the hapten diphenylcyclopropenone (DPC). The receptor set was obtained from a woman aged 45-60 years with alopecia areata. Some clones in this sample may be carry-over from other donors' samples.

The CDR3 protein is CASSEHREAKNIQYF. In nucleotides, the CDR3 is TGTGCCAGCAGCGAACACAGAGAAGCCAAAAACATTCAGTACTTC. V and J are TRBV9 and TRBJ2-4; D remains ambiguous. CDR3 length: 15 amino acids. CDR1 and CDR2 (germline): SGDLS, YYNGEE. Trimming removed 3 bases at V and 0 bases at J, with 10 bases between.

This clonotype was seen a handful of times. V is TRBV10-3 and J is TRBJ2-1, with 10 bases aligning to TRBD2. Trimming at V came to 3 bases and at J to 7 bases, leaving 6 bases not matched to a gene. Germline values: CDR1 ENHRY, CDR2 SYGVKD. CDR3 size: 15 residues. CDR3: CAISEKREGRNEQFF. The CDR3 nucleotides read TGTGCCATCAGTGAAAAGCGGGAGGGCAGGAATGAGCAGTTCTTC.

This clonotype has a handful of counts. This sequence joins TRBV2 and TRBJ1-2; D unclear. V was clipped by 0 bases and J by 4 bases, with 15 bases between them. The CDR3 runs to 16 residues. Looked up from germline, CDR1 is SNHLY and CDR2 is FYNNEI. The CDR3 DNA reads TGTGCCAGCAGTGAAGCTCGGACCAAGGTCAGCTATGGCTACACCTTC. Translated: CASSEARTKVSYGYTF.

The chain employs TRBV2 and TRBJ2-3; TRBD1 matches 10 bases. Looked up from germline, CDR1 is SNHLY and CDR2 is FYNNEI. The CDR3 extends over 16 amino acids. J lost 2 bases, V lost 6 bases, and 8 bases had no gene match. CDR3 amino acids: CASRRDRGYSTDTQYF. The CDR3 coding sequence is TGTGCCAGCAGACGGGACAGGGGATACTCCACAGATACGCAGTATTTT.

The V gene is TRBV2, the J gene TRBJ2-5; 9 nucleotides match TRBD1. CDR1 is SNHLY and CDR2 is FYNNEI in the germline V gene. This CDR3 comprises 13 residues. J was trimmed by 5 bases and V by 10 bases; bases with no gene match: 8. This CDR3 is CATSSGTGETQYF. The DNA for the CDR3 is TGTGCCACCTCGAGCGGGACAGGGGAGACCCAGTACTTC.

The chain combines TRBV18 with TRBJ1-1; TRBD1 agrees at 7 bases. Trimming removed 4 bases from V and 5 bases from J; junction bases left unmatched: 10. CDR1 and CDR2 from the germline V gene are KGHSH and LQKENI. The CDR3 totals 15 residues. CDR3 protein: CASSLQQGWGTEAFF. CDR3 in DNA: TGTGCCAGCTCACTACAACAGGGGTGGGGTACTGAAGCTTTCTTT.

This sequence joins TRBV12-3 or TRBV12-4 and TRBJ1-3, with a possible D match to TRBD1 (5 bases). This CDR3 comprises 13 residues. The V end was cut by 4 bases, the J end by 3 bases, with 7 bases between. This CDR3 is CASSWGGGNTIYF. The DNA of the CDR3 is TGTGCCAGCAGTTGGGGGGGTGGAAACACCATATATTTT.

This chain uses TRBV20-1 with TRBJ1-1, with a possible D match to TRBD1 (5 bases). In germline, CDR1 is DFQATT, CDR2 SNEGSKA (reference sequence). The CDR3 length is 14 residues. Deletions cut 2 bases from V and 0 bases from J, with 10 bases between. For the CDR3, the DNA is TGCAGTGCTAGATCGGACACCTTGAACACTGAAGCTTTCTTT. Its translation: CSARSDTLNTEAFF.

This clonotype was detected only a few times. The CDR3 reads CAISEGLAGVDKQFF. For the CDR3, the DNA is TGTGCCATCAGTGAAGGACTAGCGGGCGTTGATAAGCAGTTCTTC. This chain links TRBV10-3 with TRBJ2-1; 11 positions match TRBD2. Germline-derived CDR1 and CDR2 are ENHRY and SYGVKD. The ends lost 3 bases at V and 11 bases at J; junction bases unmatched: 9. The CDR3 runs to 15 residues.

This chain uses TRBV5-1 with TRBJ2-1; TRBD2 matches at 8 bases. The CDR3 is 16 amino acids. V was pared by 0 bases and J by 5 bases, with 7 bases of the junction left unmatched. Germline values: CDR1 SGHRS, CDR2 YFSETQ. CDR3 sequence reads: CASSLVISGADNEQFF. CDR3 coding DNA: TGCGCCAGCAGCTTGGTGATTAGCGGGGCTGACAATGAGCAGTTCTTC.

CDR3 loop: CASTPGLAGTYEQYF. Written as DNA, the CDR3 is TGTGCCAGCACCCCTGGGCTAGCGGGAACCTACGAGCAGTACTTC. The J gene is TRBJ2-7, the V gene TRBV6-5; 9 bases match TRBD2. Germline loops: CDR1 MNHEY, CDR2 SVGAGI. V was pared by 7 bases and J by 2 bases, with 9 bases of the junction left unmatched. The CDR3 sequence is 15 residues long.

This clonotype was counted only a few times. The chain couples TRBV18 to TRBJ1-6, with a tentative D call TRBD1 (6 bases). This CDR3 region has 14 residues. V dropped 1 base and J dropped 10 bases, with 11 bases sitting between them. Germline CDR1 is KGHSH and CDR2 is LQKENI. In DNA form, the CDR3 reads TGTGCCAGCTCACCACAGGGGGAGGGATCACCCCTCCACTTT. This gives the protein CASSPQGEGSPLHF. Full variable domain (outside the CDR3, taken from reference TRBV18 and TRBJ1-6): NAGVMQNPRHLVRRRGQEARLRCSPMKGHSHVYWYRQLPEEGLKFMVYLQKENIIDESGMPKERFSAEFPKEGPSILRIQQVVRGDSAAYFCASSPQGEGSPLHFGNGTRLTVT.

This clonotype was seen only a few times. The rearrangement uses TRBV12-3 or TRBV12-4 and TRBJ1-1, with D maybe TRBD1 (5 bases). V lost 7 bases to trimming and J lost 2 bases, with 11 bases between them. The CDR3 runs to 13 residues. The CDR3 spells CASTPRGNTEAFF. As DNA, the CDR3 is TGTGCCAGCACCCCTAGGGGTAACACTGAAGCTTTCTTT.

V and J are TRBV27 and TRBJ1-5; TRBD1 might be the D (5 bases). Germline V gives CDR1 MNHEY, CDR2 SMNVEV (reference sequence). V was cut by 5 bases and J by 3 bases, with 14 bases left in between. The CDR3 contains 15 residues. CDR3 protein: CASSPMWGLNQPQHF. The CDR3 DNA follows: TGTGCCAGCAGTCCAATGTGGGGCCTCAATCAGCCCCAGCATTTT.